Described below is a single T cell receptor beta chain sequence and its context. The antigen is unknown. This sample was taken from a study of cytotoxic CD8 clonotypes in ibrutinib-treated CLL. Study information: Patients attained about 25 partial and 2 complete responses; at median 68 months, about 14 remained remitted while roughly 12 progressed. Mean productive templates were approximately 230,000; mean productive rearrangements were around 91,000. Study findings and constraints: Higher clonality was seen at ibrutinib response and a return toward baseline at progression.

Germline CDR1 MGHRA, CDR2 YSYEKL. The length of the CDR3 is 15 residues. Losses at the gene ends were 3 bases for V and 2 bases for J; bases not matched to a gene: 6. From cryopreserved PBMCs came roughly 2 micrograms of genomic DNA used for TCR beta libraries. Libraries were prepared by immunoSEQ multiplex PCR; TCRdb keeps only in-frame clonotypes and omits some of them. The data contain 150,000 to 200,000 clones, roughly 86% of them singletons. This chain links TRBV4-1 with TRBJ1-2; 7 bases map to TRBD1. The origin of this receptor is a human donor with chronic lymphocytic leukemia. The sample was PBMCs, taken after 12 months of ibrutinib treatment. CDR3 sequence: CASSHLGTDNYGYTF. DNA of the CDR3: TGCGCCAGCAGCCATCTCGGGACAGACAACTATGGCTACACCTTC.